This T cell receptor (beta chain) was documented in a study of T cell responses to AZD1222 COVID-19 vaccine. The CDR3 is 13 residues long. Germline loops: CDR1 SNHLY, CDR2 FYNNEI. V gave up 6 bases and J gave up 7 bases, with 13 bases separating them. Sequencing used immunoSEQ multiplex PCR; TCRdb keeps in-frame clones, though not all of them. The profile shows 250,000 to 300,000 clones, about 94% of them singletons. The sequence was collected from an adult who received the AZD1222 COVID-19 vaccine. Sequencing used peripheral blood, obtained 28 days after the second AZD1222 dose. J is TRBJ2-1 and V is TRBV2, with D possibly TRBD2 on 6 matching bases. CDR3: CASSGYGGNEQFF. CDR3 bases: TGTGCCAGCAGCGGATACGGGGGAAATGAGCAGTTCTTC.